Listed here are 17 T cell receptor beta chains from one sample, sequenced in a study of shared clonotypes between healthy human individuals. Using immunoSEQ multiplex PCR, the repertoire was profiled, and TCRdb retains in-frame clones only, with some absent. This sample has about 1 million clones, with approximately 72% found just once. The source material was memory CD4+ T cells sorted from blood. The subset denotes: CD45RA-negative fraction. The receptors stem from a young man in good health.

The chain recombines TRBV5-1 with TRBJ2-7; TRBD1 is a possible D gene (6 bases). CDR3 length: 12 amino acids. Looked up from germline, CDR1 is SGHRS and CDR2 is YFSETQ. V lost 3 bases and J lost 7, with 11 bases in between. The CDR3 DNA follows: TGCGCCAGCAGCTCACAGGGTGAGGAGCAGTACTTC. This gives the protein CASSSQGEEQYF.

This clone was counted at least ten times. The chain carries TRBV5-1 and TRBJ2-7, with D perhaps TRBD2 (6 bases). CDR3 length: 15 amino acids. With 0 bases removed from V and 2 bases from J, the gap between germline ends came to 12 bases. Germline V gives CDR1 SGHRS, CDR2 YFSETQ. The CDR3, as DNA: TGCGCCAGCAGCTTGGTTGATAGCGGTACCTACGAGCAGTACTTC. Translated, it gives CASSLVDSGTYEQYF.

CDR3: CASSLRGENTEAFF. The CDR3, as DNA: TGTGCCAGCAGTTTGAGAGGAGAGAACACTGAAGCTTTCTTT. This chain joins TRBV6-1 and TRBJ1-1; D is unclear. The CDR3 runs 14 residues. Between the trimmed V and J ends, which lost 5 bases and 1 base, there was a span of 11 bases. Per germline, CDR1 MNHNS and CDR2 SASEGT.

This chain uses TRBV6-1 with TRBJ1-4; weak D call: TRBD1 (6 bases). Germline V gives CDR1 MNHNS, CDR2 SASEGT. The V end lost 2 bases, the J end lost 14 bases, and 18 bases lay between the germline ends. The CDR3 runs to 14 residues. CDR3 DNA sequence: TGTGCCAGCAGTGAAAGGACCCAGGGGCGTTCTCTGTTTTTT. Encoded protein: CASSERTQGRSLFF.

This clone was counted a few times. The CDR3 region has the DNA TGTGCCAGCAGCTTAGGGCTAGCGCACTCCTACGAGCAGTACTTC. This sequence encodes CASSLGLAHSYEQYF. This chain connects TRBV7-2 to TRBJ2-7; D possibly corresponds to TRBD2 (6 bases). With 1 base removed from V and 0 bases from J, the gap between germline ends came to 10 bases. Germline values: CDR1 SGHTA, CDR2 FQGNSA. The length of the CDR3 is 15 residues.

This clone was counted between two and nine times. The rearrangement links TRBV14 to TRBJ1-2; D ambiguous. V was cut by 4 bases and J by 4 bases, with 10 bases left in between. The CDR3 contains 13 residues. Germline V lookup: CDR1 SGHDN, CDR2 FVKESK. CDR3 DNA: TGTGCCAGCAGCCTAAGGGAGAGCTATGGCTACACCTTC. It encodes CASSLRESYGYTF.

This clone was recorded at least ten times. The rearrangement uses TRBV11-2 and TRBJ2-5; a weak D match, TRBD1 (5 bases). V was pared by 0 bases and J by 1 base, with 9 bases between. Germline values: CDR1 SGHAT, CDR2 FQNNGV. This CDR3 comprises 15 residues. The CDR3: CASSLDGQGQETQYF. CDR3 DNA: TGTGCCAGCAGCTTAGATGGGCAGGGCCAAGAGACCCAGTACTTC.

The DNA of the CDR3 is TGCGCCAGCAGGCTTAGGACAGGGGGCAGTGACGGGGAGCTGTTTTTT. Amino acids: CASRLRTGGSDGELFF. The chain links TRBV5-1 to TRBJ2-2; 11 nucleotides agree with TRBD1. The V and J ends lost 5 bases and 7 bases, in that order; junction bases with no gene match: 10. Germline V gene data show CDR1 as SGHRS and CDR2 as YFSETQ. The CDR3 extends over 16 amino acids. Full variable domain (remainder filled in from reference TRBV5-1 and TRBJ2-2): KAGVTQTPRYLIKTRGQQVTLSCSPISGHRSVSWYQQTPGQGLQFLFEYFSETQRNKGNFPGRFSGRQFSNSRSEMNVSTLELGDSALYLCASRLRTGGSDGELFFGEGSRLTVL.

The chain links TRBV10-2 to TRBJ2-6; 11 bases align to TRBD2. V dropped 2 bases and J dropped 5; count of bases not matched to a gene: 2. Per the germline V gene, CDR1 is WSHSY and CDR2 is SAAADI. This CDR3 is 16 amino acids long. CDR3 loop: CASSETSGGRANVLTF. The CDR3 nucleotides are TGCGCCAGCAGTGAGACTAGCGGGGGCAGGGCCAACGTCCTGACTTTC.

The V gene is TRBV18, the J gene TRBJ1-4, with no clear D. CDR3 size: 13 residues. Trimming took off 4 bases at V and 6 bases at J, with 9 bases between the two ends. Germline CDR1 reads KGHSH; CDR2 reads LQKENI. The CDR3 reads CASSRSGDEKLFF. Here the CDR3 DNA reads TGTGCCAGCTCACGGTCAGGAGATGAAAAACTGTTTTTT.

The CDR3 spells CASRADRGYTF. In nucleotides, the CDR3 is TGTGCCAGCAGGGCCGACAGGGGCTACACCTTC. The chain recombines TRBV28 with TRBJ1-2; the D gene is possibly TRBD1 (6 bases). Germline loops: CDR1 MDHEN, CDR2 SYDVKM. V lost 6 bases, J lost 8 bases, and 10 bases lay in between. The CDR3 runs to 11 residues.

J is TRBJ2-1 and V is TRBV4-3; 12 nucleotides match TRBD2. Germline CDR1 LGHNA, CDR2 YSLEER. The CDR3 sequence is 16 residues long. Unmatched junction bases numbered 7, after V lost 1 base and J lost 9 bases. The CDR3 protein is CASSQARTSGKSEQFF. CDR3 nucleotides: TGCGCCAGCAGCCAAGCCCGGACTAGCGGGAAGAGTGAGCAGTTCTTC.

On this clone itself: A junction end diverges from the germline sequence, so it may reflect a read error. The chain combines TRBV18 with TRBJ2-3; D possibly corresponds to TRBD2 (5 bases). This CDR3 is built from 15 residues. The germline CDR1 and CDR2 sequences are KGHSH and LQKENI. DNA of the CDR3: TGCGCCAGCTCGTACAGTGGACTCCGCACAAATACGCAGTATTTT. Its translation: CASSYSGLRTNTQYF.

This chain uses TRBV7-9 with TRBJ1-1; 8 bases are shared with TRBD1. The CDR3 runs 15 residues. The V gene's germline CDR1 is SEHNR and CDR2 FQNEAQ (reference sequence). The V segment lost 7 bases and the J segment 1 base; nucleotides outside the gene matches: 8. The CDR3 is CASMVQGARNTEAFF. The DNA of the CDR3 is TGTGCCAGCATGGTCCAGGGGGCGAGGAACACTGAAGCTTTCTTT.

Remarks on this clone: Within the sample, other DNA sequences also encode this same CDR3. This chain joins TRBV9 and TRBJ1-2, with D possibly matching TRBD1 (5 bases). The CDR3 loop spans 11 amino acids. V shed 5 bases and J shed 7 bases, with 9 bases lying between them. Germline V gene sequence: CDR1 SGDLS, CDR2 YYNGEE. CDR3 protein: CASSGGRGYTF. The DNA of the CDR3 is TGTGCCAGCAGTGGGGGTCGTGGCTACACCTTC.

In its sample, this clone was seen a few times. The rearrangement joins TRBV30 to TRBJ2-7; 9 positions match TRBD1. The germline CDR1 and CDR2 sequences are GTSNPN and SVGIG (reference sequence). There are 15 residues in the CDR3. Germline trimming cut 7 bases from V and 6 bases from J; bases unmatched to any gene: 16. The CDR3 loop reads CAFTRSTGTGREQYF. Here the CDR3 DNA reads TGTGCCTTCACCCGTTCTACCGGGACAGGGCGCGAGCAGTACTTC.

The chain is built from TRBV11-2 and TRBJ1-2; 7 bases agree with TRBD1. The CDR3 consists of 12 residues. The V and J ends lost 7 bases and 2 bases, in that order; junction bases with no gene match: 1. Germline loops: CDR1 SGHAT, CDR2 FQNNGV. The CDR3 nucleotides are TGTGCCAGCAAGGGACAGAACTATGGCTACACCTTC. Protein: CASKGQNYGYTF.